The 8 T cell receptor beta chains given below trace back to one sample, sequenced in a study of PD-L1 blockade in urothelial cancer. Time point in this sample: pretreatment peripheral blood. Profiling relied on immunoSEQ multiplex PCR, and the TCRdb table lists in-frame clones only, not all of them. This sample has over 100,000 clones; approximately 84% occur once, and the top ten carry roughly 3.5%. The source material was PBMCs, sampled around atezolizumab (anti-PD-L1) treatment. Every receptor here comes from a man aged 45-60 years with urothelial cancer.

This chain links TRBV27 with TRBJ1-1; 9 bases agree with TRBD1. Germline CDR1 is MNHEY and CDR2 is SMNVEV (reference sequence). Trimming removed 4 bases from V and 0 bases from J; junction bases left unmatched: 6. This CDR3 has 16 amino acids. The CDR3 is CASSSRDRAVNTEAFF. The CDR3 region has the DNA TGTGCCAGCAGTTCGCGGGACAGGGCCGTGAACACTGAAGCTTTCTTT.

V gene TRBV30 combines with J gene TRBJ2-2; 12 bases align to TRBD2. This CDR3 has 15 residues. Germline V gene data show CDR1 as GTSNPN and CDR2 as SVGIG (reference sequence). V lost 5 bases and J lost 3; bases outside the gene matches: 4. The CDR3 region has the DNA TGTGCCTGGCGACTAGCGGGGGTGGACACCGGGGAGCTGTTTTTT. The encoded protein is CAWRLAGVDTGELFF.

This clone was picked up one time. The chain links TRBV19 to TRBJ2-7; TRBD1 is a possible D gene (7 bases). Deletions cut 9 bases from V and 5 bases from J, with 29 bases between. The CDR3 runs 17 residues. In germline, CDR1 is LNHDA, CDR2 SQIVND (reference sequence). The CDR3 is CASPTGTRDREGDEQYF. Written as DNA, the CDR3 is TGTGCCAGCCCAACCGGGACGCGGGACAGAGAAGGTGACGAGCAGTACTTC.

In DNA, the CDR3 is TGTGCCAGCAGCGTGGGACAGGAAGGCGCTGAAGCTTTCTTT. This codes for CASSVGQEGAEAFF. The J gene is TRBJ1-1, the V gene TRBV9; TRBD1 matches 8 bases. The germline gives CDR1 SGDLS, CDR2 YYNGEE. With 2 bases clipped from V and 6 bases from J, the junction kept 6 bases outside the gene matches. This CDR3 has 14 residues.

V and J are TRBV19 and TRBJ2-1, with D perhaps matching TRBD1 (5 bases). CDR1 and CDR2 from the germline V gene are LNHDA and SQIVND (reference sequence). This CDR3 is 18 amino acids long. Between the trimmed V and J ends, which lost 5 bases and 0 bases, there was a span of 20 bases. This CDR3 reads CASSLRASRVFSYNEQFF. In DNA form, the CDR3 reads TGTGCCAGTAGTCTCAGGGCAAGCCGGGTATTCTCCTACAATGAGCAGTTCTTC.

The rearrangement uses TRBV5-1 and TRBJ2-5, with D possibly being TRBD1 (7 bases). Germline lookup yields CDR1 SGHRS and CDR2 YFSETQ. The CDR3 length is 12 residues. V lost 4 bases, J lost 5 bases, and 9 bases lay in between. The CDR3 DNA reads as TGCGCCAGCAGCGCAGGGGGGGAGACCCAGTACTTC. Protein: CASSAGGETQYF.

The chain recombines TRBV12-5 with TRBJ2-1; no clear D. Germline loops: CDR1 LGHNT, CDR2 FRNRAP. The CDR3 runs to 14 residues. V was trimmed by 1 base and J by 4 bases, leaving 8 bases between them. Here the CDR3 DNA reads TGTGCTAGTGGTTTGGGCTTCCAGTACAATGAGCAGTTCTTC. Amino acids: CASGLGFQYNEQFF.

The V call is TRBV28, the J call TRBJ2-1; 7 bases match TRBD2. Germline V gene lookup returns CDR1 MDHEN and CDR2 SYDVKM. Trimming took 2 bases from V and 7 from J; bases not matched to a gene: 8. The CDR3 extends over 15 amino acids. The CDR3, as DNA: TGTGCCAGCAGTTTAGGGGGGGGACTACTAAATGAGCAGTTCTTC. Its translation: CASSLGGGLLNEQFF.